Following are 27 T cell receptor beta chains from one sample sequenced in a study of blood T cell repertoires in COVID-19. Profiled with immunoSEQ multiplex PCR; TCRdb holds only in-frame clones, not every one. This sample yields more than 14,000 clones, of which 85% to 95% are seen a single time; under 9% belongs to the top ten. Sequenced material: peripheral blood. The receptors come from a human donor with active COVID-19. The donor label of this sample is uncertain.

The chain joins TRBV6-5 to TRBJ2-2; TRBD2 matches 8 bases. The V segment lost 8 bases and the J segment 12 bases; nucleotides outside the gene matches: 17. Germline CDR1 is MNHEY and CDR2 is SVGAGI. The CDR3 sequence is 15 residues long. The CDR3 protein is CASDPTSARTRKLFF. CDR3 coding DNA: TGTGCCAGCGACCCGACTAGCGCCAGGACCCGGAAGCTGTTTTTT.

Here the CDR3 DNA reads TGTGCCAGTAGTATCCCGGGACTAGCGAGGAATGAGCAGTTCTTC. It codes for CASSIPGLARNEQFF. The chain joins TRBV19 to TRBJ2-1, with 10 bases matching TRBD2. V was pared by 3 bases and J by 7 bases, with 6 bases of the junction left unmatched. The CDR3 runs 15 residues. Germline V lookup: CDR1 LNHDA, CDR2 SQIVND (reference sequence).

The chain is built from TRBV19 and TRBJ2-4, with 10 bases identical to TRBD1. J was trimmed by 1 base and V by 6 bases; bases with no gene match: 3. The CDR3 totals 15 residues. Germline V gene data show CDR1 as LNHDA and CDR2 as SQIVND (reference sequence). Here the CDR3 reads CASRTGGFAKNIQYF. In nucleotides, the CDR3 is TGTGCCAGTAGGACAGGGGGCTTCGCCAAAAACATTCAGTACTTC.

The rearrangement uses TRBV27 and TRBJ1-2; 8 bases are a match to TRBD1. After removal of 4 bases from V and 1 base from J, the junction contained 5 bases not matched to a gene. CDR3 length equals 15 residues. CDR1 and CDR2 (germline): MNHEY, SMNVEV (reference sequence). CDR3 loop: CASSSWTGNNYGYTF. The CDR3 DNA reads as TGTGCCAGCAGTTCCTGGACAGGGAATAACTATGGCTACACCTTC.

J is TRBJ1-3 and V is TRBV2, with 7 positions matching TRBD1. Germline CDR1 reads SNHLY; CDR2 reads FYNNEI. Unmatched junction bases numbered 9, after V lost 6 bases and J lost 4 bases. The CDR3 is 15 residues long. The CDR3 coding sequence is TGTGCCAGCAGCGCCGGGACAGCGGCGGGAAACACCATATATTTT. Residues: CASSAGTAAGNTIYF.

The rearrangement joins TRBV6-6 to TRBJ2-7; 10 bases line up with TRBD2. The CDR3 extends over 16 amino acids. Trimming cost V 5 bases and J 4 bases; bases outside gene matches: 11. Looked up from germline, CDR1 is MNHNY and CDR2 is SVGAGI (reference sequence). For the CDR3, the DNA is TGTGCCAGCAGTCCTCGAGCGGGGGGGCTTAAGTACGAGCAGTACTTC. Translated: CASSPRAGGLKYEQYF.

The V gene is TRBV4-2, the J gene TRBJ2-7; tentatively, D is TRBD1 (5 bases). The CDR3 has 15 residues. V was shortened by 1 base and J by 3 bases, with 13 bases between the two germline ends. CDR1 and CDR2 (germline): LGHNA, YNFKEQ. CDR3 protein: CASSQAGANSYEQYF. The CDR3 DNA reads TGTGCCAGCAGCCAAGCTGGGGCGAACAGCTACGAGCAGTACTTC.

CDR3 nucleotide sequence: TGTGCCAGCAGTTACTCACGACAGAGCAACTATGGCTACACCTTC. Amino acids: CASSYSRQSNYGYTF. The rearrangement links TRBV6-5 to TRBJ1-2; maybe TRBD1 (5 bases). The V gene's germline CDR1 is MNHEY and CDR2 SVGAGI. V lost 0 bases and J lost 2, with 10 bases in between. The CDR3 runs to 15 residues.

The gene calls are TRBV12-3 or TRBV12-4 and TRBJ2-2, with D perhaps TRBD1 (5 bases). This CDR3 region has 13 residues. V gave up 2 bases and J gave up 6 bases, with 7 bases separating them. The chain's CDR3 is CASSLLGPGELFF. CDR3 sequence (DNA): TGTGCCAGCAGTTTATTGGGGCCCGGGGAGCTGTTTTTT.

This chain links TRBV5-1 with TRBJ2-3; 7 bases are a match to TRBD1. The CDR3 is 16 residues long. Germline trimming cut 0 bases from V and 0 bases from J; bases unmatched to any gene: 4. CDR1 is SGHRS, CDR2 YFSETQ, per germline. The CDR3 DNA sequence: TGCGCCAGCAGCTTGGTGGCCAGGGGGAGCACAGATACGCAGTATTTT. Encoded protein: CASSLVARGSTDTQYF. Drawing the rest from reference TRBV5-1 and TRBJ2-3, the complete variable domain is KAGVTQTPRYLIKTRGQQVTLSCSPISGHRSVSWYQQTPGQGLQFLFEYFSETQRNKGNFPGRFSGRQFSNSRSEMNVSTLELGDSALYLCASSLVARGSTDTQYFGPGTRLTVL.

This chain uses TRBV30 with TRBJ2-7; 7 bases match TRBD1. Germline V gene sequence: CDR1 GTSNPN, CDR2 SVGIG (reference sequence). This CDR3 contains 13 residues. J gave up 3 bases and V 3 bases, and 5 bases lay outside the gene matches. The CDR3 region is CAWRGNRGYEQYF. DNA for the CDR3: TGTGCCTGGAGAGGGAACAGGGGCTACGAGCAGTACTTC.

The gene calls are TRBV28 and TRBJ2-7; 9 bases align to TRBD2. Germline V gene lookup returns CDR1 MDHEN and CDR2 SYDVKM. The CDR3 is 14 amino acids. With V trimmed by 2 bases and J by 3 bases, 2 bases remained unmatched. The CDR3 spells CASSLVTSGYEQYF. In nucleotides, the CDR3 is TGTGCCAGCAGTTTAGTGACTAGCGGCTACGAGCAGTACTTC.

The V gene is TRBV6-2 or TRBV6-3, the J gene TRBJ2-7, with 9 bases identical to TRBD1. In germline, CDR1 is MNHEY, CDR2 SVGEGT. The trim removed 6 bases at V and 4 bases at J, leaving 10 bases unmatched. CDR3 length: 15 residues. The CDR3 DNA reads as TGTGCCAGCAGCCCTCCCCCGGACAGGGGTTACGAGCAGTACTTC. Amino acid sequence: CASSPPPDRGYEQYF.

CDR3 nucleotides: TGTGCCAGCAGACTAGCGGTTCCCTACGAGCAGTACTTC. Amino acid sequence: CASRLAVPYEQYF. The V call is TRBV28, the J call TRBJ2-7, with 8 positions matching TRBD2. CDR3 length equals 13 residues. The V gene end was trimmed by 6 bases and the J gene end by 2 bases; junction bases not matched to a gene: 3. Germline V lookup: CDR1 MDHEN, CDR2 SYDVKM.

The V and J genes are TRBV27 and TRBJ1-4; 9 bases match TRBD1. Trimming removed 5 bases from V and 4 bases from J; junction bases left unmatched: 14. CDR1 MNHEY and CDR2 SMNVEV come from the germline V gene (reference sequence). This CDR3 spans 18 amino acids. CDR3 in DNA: TGTGCCAGCAGTCCCAGCTTCGGGACAGGGTGGAATAATGAAAAACTGTTTTTT. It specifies CASSPSFGTGWNNEKLFF.

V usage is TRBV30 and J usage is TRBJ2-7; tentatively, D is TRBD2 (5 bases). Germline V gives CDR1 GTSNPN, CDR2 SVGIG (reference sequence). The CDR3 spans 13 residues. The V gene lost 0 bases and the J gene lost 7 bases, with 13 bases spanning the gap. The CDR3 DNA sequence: TGTGCCTGGAGTGTTTCAGCGGCCTTGGAGCAGTACTTC. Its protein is CAWSVSAALEQYF. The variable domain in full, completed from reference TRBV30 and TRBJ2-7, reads SQTIHQWPATLVQPVGSPLSLECTVEGTSNPNLYWYRQAAGRGLQLLFYSVGIGQISSEVPQNLSASRPQDRQFILSSKKLLLSDSGFYLCAWSVSAALEQYFGPGTRLTVT.

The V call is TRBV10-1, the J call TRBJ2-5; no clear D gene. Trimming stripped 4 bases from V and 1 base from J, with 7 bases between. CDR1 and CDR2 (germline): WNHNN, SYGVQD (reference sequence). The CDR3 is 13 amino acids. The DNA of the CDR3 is TGCGCCAGCAGTGTCCCAGGCCAAGAGACCCAGTACTTC. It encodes CASSVPGQETQYF.

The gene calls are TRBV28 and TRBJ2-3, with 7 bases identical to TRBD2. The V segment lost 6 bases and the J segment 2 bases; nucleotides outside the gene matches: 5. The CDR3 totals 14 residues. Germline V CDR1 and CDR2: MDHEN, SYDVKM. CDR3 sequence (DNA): TGTGCCAGCAGGACCGGGACTACCACAGATACGCAGTATTTT. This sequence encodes CASRTGTTTDTQYF.

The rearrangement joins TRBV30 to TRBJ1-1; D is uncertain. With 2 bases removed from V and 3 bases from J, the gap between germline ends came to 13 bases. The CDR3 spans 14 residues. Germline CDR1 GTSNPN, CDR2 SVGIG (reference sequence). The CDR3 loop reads CAWSRGSKYTEAFF. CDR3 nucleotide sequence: TGTGCCTGGAGTCGCGGGAGTAAGTACACTGAAGCTTTCTTT.

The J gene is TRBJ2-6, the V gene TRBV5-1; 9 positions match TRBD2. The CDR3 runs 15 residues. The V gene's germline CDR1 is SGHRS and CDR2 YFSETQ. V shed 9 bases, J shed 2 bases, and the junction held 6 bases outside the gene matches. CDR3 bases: TGCGCCACGCGGGGGGGAAGCGCTGGGGCCAACGTCCTGACTTTC. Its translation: CATRGGSAGANVLTF.

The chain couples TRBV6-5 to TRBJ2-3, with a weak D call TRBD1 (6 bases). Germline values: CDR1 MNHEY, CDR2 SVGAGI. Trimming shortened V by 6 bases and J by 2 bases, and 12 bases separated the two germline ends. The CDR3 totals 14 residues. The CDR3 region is CASRTTGSTDTQYF. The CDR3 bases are TGTGCCAGCAGAACGACAGGATCCACAGATACGCAGTATTTT.

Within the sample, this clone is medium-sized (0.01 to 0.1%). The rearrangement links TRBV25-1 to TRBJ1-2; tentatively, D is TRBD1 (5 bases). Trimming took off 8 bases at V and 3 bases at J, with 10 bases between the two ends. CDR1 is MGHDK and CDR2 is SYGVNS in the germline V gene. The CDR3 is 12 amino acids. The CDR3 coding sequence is TGTGCCAGCCAGGGAAATGACTATGGCTACACCTTC. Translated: CASQGNDYGYTF.

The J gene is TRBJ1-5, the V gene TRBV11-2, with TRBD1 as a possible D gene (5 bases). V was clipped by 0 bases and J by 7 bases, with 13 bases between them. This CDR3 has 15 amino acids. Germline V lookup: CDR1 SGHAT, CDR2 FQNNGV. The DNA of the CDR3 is TGTGCCAGCAGCTTAGATTGGGGGGGAGGACAGCCCCAGCATTTT. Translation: CASSLDWGGGQPQHF.

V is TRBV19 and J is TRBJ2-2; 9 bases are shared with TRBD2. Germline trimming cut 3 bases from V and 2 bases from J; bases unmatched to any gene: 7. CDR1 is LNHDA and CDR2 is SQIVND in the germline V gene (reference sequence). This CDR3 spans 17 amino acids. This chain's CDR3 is CASSIFRTSVNTGELFF. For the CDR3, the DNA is TGTGCCAGTAGTATTTTTAGGACTAGCGTAAACACCGGGGAGCTGTTTTTT.

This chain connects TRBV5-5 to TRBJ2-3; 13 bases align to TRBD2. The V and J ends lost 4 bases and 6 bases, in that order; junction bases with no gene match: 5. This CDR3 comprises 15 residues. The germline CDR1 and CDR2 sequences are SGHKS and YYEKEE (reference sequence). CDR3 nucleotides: TGTGCCAGCAGCCAGGGACTAGCGGGGTTGGATACGCAGTATTTT. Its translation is CASSQGLAGLDTQYF.

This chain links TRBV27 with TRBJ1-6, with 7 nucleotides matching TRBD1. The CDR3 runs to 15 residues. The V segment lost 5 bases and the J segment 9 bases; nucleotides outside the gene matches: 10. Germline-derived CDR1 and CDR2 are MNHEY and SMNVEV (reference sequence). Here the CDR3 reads CASSGIGQGGSPLHF. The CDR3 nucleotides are TGTGCCAGCAGTGGGATCGGGCAGGGGGGTTCACCCCTCCACTTT.

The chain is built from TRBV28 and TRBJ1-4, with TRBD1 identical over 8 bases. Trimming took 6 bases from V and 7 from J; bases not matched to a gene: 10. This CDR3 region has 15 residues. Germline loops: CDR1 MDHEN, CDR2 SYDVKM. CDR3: CASRPHRGGVEKLFF. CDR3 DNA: TGTGCCAGCAGACCCCACAGGGGGGGAGTTGAAAAACTGTTTTTT.